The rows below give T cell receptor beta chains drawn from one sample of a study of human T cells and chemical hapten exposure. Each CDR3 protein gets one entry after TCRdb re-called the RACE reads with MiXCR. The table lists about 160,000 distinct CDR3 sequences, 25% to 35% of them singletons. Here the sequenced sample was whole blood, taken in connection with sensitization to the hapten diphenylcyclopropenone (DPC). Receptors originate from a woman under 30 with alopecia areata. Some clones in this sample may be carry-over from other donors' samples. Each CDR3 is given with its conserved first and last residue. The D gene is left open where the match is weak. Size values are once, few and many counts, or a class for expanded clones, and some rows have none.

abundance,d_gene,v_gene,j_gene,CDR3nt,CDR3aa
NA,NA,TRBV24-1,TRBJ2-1,TGTGCCACCAGTGATTTTTATGGGGGGAACTACAATGAGCAGTTCTTC,CATSDFYGGNYNEQFF
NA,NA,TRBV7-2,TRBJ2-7,TGTGCCAGCAGTTATCGCTCCTTTTCCTACGAGCAGTACTTC,CASSYRSFSYEQYF
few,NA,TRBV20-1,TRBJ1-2,TGCAGTGCTAGTACCCAGTCCGGGACCGCTAACTATGGCTACACCTTC,CSASTQSGTANYGYTF
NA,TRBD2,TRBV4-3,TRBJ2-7,TGCGCCAGCAGCCAAGAACTAGCGGGACTTTACGAGCAGTACTTC,CASSQELAGLYEQYF
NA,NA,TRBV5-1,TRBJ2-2,TGCGCCAGCAATCATGGACAGTCCACCGGGGAGCTGTTTTTT,CASNHGQSTGELFF
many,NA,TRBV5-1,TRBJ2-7,TGCGCCAGCAGCCAGGACTACGAGCAGTACTTC,CASSQDYEQYF
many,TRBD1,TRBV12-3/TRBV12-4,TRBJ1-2,TGTGCCAGCATCCAGTACTTACAGGGGGACGGCGGCTACACCTTC,CASIQYLQGDGGYTF
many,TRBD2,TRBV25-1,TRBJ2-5,TGTGCCAGCAGTGAATATGTCCCCCATAGCGGGGGGGCTTGGGAGACCCAGTACTTC,CASSEYVPHSGGAWETQYF
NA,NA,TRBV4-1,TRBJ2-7,TGCGCCAGCAGCCTACGACAGCACTACGAGCAGTACTTC,CASSLRQHYEQYF
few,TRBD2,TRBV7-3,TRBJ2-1,TGTGCCAGCAGCTTAGGCGGGAGTCGAAGCTACAATGAGCAGTTCTTC,CASSLGGSRSYNEQFF
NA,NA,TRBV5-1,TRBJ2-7,TGCGCCAGCAGCGCTGGACCGGGACTCTACGAGCAGTACTTC,CASSAGPGLYEQYF
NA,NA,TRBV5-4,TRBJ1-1,TGTGCCAGCAGCTTGAGAGGACCGGGGGGAACTGAAGCTTTCTTT,CASSLRGPGGTEAFF
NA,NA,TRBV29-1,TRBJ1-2,TGCAGCGTTGACCGAAACGGATGGAACTATGGCTACACCTTC,CSVDRNGWNYGYTF
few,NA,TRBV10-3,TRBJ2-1,TGTGCCATCAGTGAGCAAGGTGCCCGTGAGCAGTTCTTC,CAISEQGAREQFF
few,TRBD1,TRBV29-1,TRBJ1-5,TGCAGCGTTGGATCGGACAGGGGTCAGCCCCAGCATTTT,CSVGSDRGQPQHF
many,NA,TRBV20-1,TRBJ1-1,TGCAGTGCTAGCAAAGGGACAAGGGCTGAAGCTTTCTTT,CSASKGTRAEAFF
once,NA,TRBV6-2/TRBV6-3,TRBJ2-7,TGTGCTAGCAGGGAAGACTACGAGCAGTACTTC,CASREDYEQYF
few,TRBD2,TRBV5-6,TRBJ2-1,TGTGCCAGCAGCTCGCTAGCGGGGGGATACAATGAGCAGTTCTTC,CASSSLAGGYNEQFF
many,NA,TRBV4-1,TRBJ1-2,TGCGCCAGCAGACAGACAGCATCCTATGGCTACACCTTC,CASRQTASYGYTF
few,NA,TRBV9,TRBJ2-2,TGTGCCAGCAGCGTAGTTCCGGATTCGAACACCGGGGAGCTGTTTTTT,CASSVVPDSNTGELFF
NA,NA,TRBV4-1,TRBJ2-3,TGCGCCAGCAGCCAAGGACCGATCGGGGTCACAGATACGCAGTATTTT,CASSQGPIGVTDTQYF
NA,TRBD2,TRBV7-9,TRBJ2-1,TGTGCCAGCAGCCCGCCAGGACTAGCGGTTTACAATGAGCAGTTCTTC,CASSPPGLAVYNEQFF
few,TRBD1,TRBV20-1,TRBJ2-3,TGCAGTGCTAGTCGACAGGGAGTGGGTACGCAGTATTTT,CSASRQGVGTQYF